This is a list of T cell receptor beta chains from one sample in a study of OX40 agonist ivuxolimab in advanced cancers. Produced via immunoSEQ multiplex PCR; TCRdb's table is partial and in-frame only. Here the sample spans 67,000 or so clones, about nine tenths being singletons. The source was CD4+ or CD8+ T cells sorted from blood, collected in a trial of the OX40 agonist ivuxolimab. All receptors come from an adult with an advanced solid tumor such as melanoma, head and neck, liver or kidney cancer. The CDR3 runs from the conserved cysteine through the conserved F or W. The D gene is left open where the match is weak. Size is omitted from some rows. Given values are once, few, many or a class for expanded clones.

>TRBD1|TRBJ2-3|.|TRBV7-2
TGTGCCAGCAGCTTAGCGGGACAGGGGAGCACAGATACGCAGTATTTT
CASSLAGQGSTDTQYF
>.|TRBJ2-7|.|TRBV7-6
TGTGCCAGCAGCTTAGGAGCGGGCGGTGCCTACGAGCAGTACTTC
CASSLGAGGAYEQYF
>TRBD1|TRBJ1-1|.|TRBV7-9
TGTGCCAGCAGCCCGACAGGGTACACTGAAGCTTTCTTT
CASSPTGYTEAFF
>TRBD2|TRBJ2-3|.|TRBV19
TGTGCCAGTAGAAGCAGCGGGGTGGGCACAGATACGCAGTATTTT
CASRSSGVGTDTQYF
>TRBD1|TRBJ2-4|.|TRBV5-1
TGCGCCAGCAGCCTCGGGACAGGGTCGAACATTCAGTACTTC
CASSLGTGSNIQYF
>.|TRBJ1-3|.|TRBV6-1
TGTGCCAGCAGGGCAGGGGAGTCTGGAAACACCATATATTTT
CASRAGESGNTIYF
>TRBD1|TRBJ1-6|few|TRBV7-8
TGTGCCAGCAGCCGAGGGACAGGGGGCGGCAATTCACCCCTCCACTTT
CASSRGTGGGNSPLHF
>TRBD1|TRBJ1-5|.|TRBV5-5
TGTGCCAGCAGCTCGACAGGGGCTTTAGTCCAGCCCCAGCATTTT
CASSSTGALVQPQHF
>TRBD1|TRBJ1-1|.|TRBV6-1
TGTGCCAGCAGTGAAACAGGGGGCAATTGGTACACTGAAGCTTTCTTT
CASSETGGNWYTEAFF
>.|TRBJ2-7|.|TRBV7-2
TGTGCCAGCAGCTTAGCAATGCAGATTAGCCACGAGCAGTACTTC
CASSLAMQISHEQYF
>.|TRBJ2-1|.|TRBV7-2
TGTGCCAGCAGCCCACCGGGACGGAGGGGGCCCAATGAGCAGTTCTTC
CASSPPGRRGPNEQFF
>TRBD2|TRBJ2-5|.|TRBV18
TGTGCCAGCTCACCACCGGCTCGGGGGGATGAGACCCAGTACTTC
CASSPPARGDETQYF
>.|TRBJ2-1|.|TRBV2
TGTGCCAGCAGTGTAGGGGTCGGTAATGAGCAGTTCTTC
CASSVGVGNEQFF
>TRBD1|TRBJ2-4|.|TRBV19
TGTGCCAGTAGTATCGAGGGACAGGGGGCAACCAAAAACATTCAGTACTTC
CASSIEGQGATKNIQYF
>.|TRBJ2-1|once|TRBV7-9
TGTGCCAGCAGCTTAGATCTGGGGGCGCGGTACAATGAGCAGTTCTTC
CASSLDLGARYNEQFF
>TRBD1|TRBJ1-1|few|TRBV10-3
TGTGCCATCATAGGACAGGGGTCGGCTGAAGCTTTCTTT
CAIIGQGSAEAFF
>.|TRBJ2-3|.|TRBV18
TGTGCCAGCTCACCACCGATAGACACAGATACGCAGTATTTT
CASSPPIDTDTQYF
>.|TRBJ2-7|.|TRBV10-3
TGTGCCATCAGTGAGTCAACCGGGGGCTCGGTATACTTC
CAISESTGGSVYF
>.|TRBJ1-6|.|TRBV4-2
TGTGCCAGCAGCCAAGAGGACAGTTATAATTCACCCCTCCACTTT
CASSQEDSYNSPLHF
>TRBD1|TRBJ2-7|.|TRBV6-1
TGTGCCAGCACTCAAGACAGGGGCGGCGAGCAGTACTTC
CASTQDRGGEQYF
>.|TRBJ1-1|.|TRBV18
TGTGCCAGCTCACCTGCACCCGGAAACACTGAAGCTTTCTTT
CASSPAPGNTEAFF
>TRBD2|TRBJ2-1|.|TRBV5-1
TGCGCCACCGCCCCAGCGGGGGGGCTTTCAGATGAGCAGTTCTTC
CATAPAGGLSDEQFF
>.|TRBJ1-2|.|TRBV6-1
TGTGCCAGCAGTACCACGACGGCCTATGGCTACACCTTC
CASSTTTAYGYTF
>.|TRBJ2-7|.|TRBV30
TGTGCCTGGAGTGACGGGGCGTCCTACGAGCAGTACTTC
CAWSDGASYEQYF
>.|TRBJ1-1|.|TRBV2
TGTGCCAGCAGTGCAGAGGGGCTGCCGAACACTGAAGCTTTCTTT
CASSAEGLPNTEAFF
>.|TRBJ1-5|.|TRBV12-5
TGTGCTAGTGGTTTGGCTACAGGGAACAATCAGCCCCAGCATTTT
CASGLATGNNQPQHF
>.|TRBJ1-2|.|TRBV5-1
TGCGCCAGCAGCGCCCCGGCGGTGGGCTATGGCTACACCTTC
CASSAPAVGYGYTF
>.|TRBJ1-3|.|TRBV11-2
TGTGCCAGCAGCCCGGCCTCTGGAAACACCATATATTTT
CASSPASGNTIYF
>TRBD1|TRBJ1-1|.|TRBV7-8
TGTGCCAGCAGCTTAGGGCCCGGGACAGTGAACACTGAAGCTTTCTTT
CASSLGPGTVNTEAFF
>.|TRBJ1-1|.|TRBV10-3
TGTGCCATCAGTGAGTCGCGCAGGGAGGGCACTGAAGCTTTCTTT
CAISESRREGTEAFF
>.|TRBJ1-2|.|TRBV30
TGTGCCTGGAGTGTCTTAGGGGGCTACACCTTC
CAWSVLGGYTF
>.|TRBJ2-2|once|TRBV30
TGTGCCTGGAGTGTACCCAGTAACACCGGGGAGCTGTTTTTT
CAWSVPSNTGELFF
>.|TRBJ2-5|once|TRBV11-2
TGTGCCAGCAGCCCGTACCAAGAGACCCAGTACTTC
CASSPYQETQYF
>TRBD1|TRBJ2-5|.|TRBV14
TGTGCCAGCAGCCCGGCGTCGGACAGGGGCCACCAAGAGACCCAGTACTTC
CASSPASDRGHQETQYF
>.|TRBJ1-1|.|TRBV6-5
TGTGCCAGCAGTTACAGGGACACCACTGAAGCTTTCTTT
CASSYRDTTEAFF
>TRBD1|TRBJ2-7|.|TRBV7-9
TGTGCCAGCAGCCCCAGTCCCGGGACAGGTTCCGAGCAGTACTTC
CASSPSPGTGSEQYF
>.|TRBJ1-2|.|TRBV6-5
TGTGCCAGCAGTTTACGTGGGAATGGCTACACCTTC
CASSLRGNGYTF
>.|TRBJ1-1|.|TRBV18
TGTGCCAGCTCACCTTCAGACACGAACACTGAAGCTTTCTTT
CASSPSDTNTEAFF
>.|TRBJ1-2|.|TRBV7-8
TGTGCCAGCAGCCCCGTATGGGTTGGCTATGGCTACACCTTC
CASSPVWVGYGYTF
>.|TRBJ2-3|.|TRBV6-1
TGTGCCATCGGGACTGAGAGCACAGATACGCAGTATTTT
CAIGTESTDTQYF
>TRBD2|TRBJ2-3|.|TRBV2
TGTGCCAGCACTCCGGGACTAGCAAGAGATACGCAGTATTTT
CASTPGLARDTQYF
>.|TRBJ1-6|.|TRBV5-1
TGCGCCAGCAGCTTCGACCGGGGCGCGGGTTCACCCCTCCACTTT
CASSFDRGAGSPLHF